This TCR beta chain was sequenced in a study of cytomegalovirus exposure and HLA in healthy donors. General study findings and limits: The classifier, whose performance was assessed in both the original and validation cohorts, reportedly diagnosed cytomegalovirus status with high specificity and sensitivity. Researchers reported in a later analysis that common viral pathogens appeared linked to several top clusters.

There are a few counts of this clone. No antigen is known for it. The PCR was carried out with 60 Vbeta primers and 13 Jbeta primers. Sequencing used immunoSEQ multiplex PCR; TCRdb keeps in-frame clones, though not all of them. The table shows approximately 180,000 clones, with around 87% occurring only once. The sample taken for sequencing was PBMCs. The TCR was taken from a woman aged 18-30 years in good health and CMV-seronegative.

CDR3 loop: CASRSREGSEKLFF. The CDR3 nucleotides read TGTGCCAGCAGAAGCCGGGAGGGTTCCGAAAAACTGTTTTTT. The chain couples TRBV6-6 to TRBJ1-4; D is uncertain. The CDR3 contains 14 residues. In germline, CDR1 is MNHNY, CDR2 SVGAGI (reference sequence). The germline V and J ends were trimmed by 6 bases and 8 bases, with 16 bases remaining between them.